This TCR beta chain is drawn from a study of blood T cells in healthy people across ages. Study observations and caveats: Older age coincided with a roughly linear decline in TCR beta diversity per million T cells.

Points on this clonotype: Its antigen is currently unknown.

Using a J-beta primer mix together with a sample-barcoded 5' primer, a second PCR was run for roughly 6 to 11 cycles. TCRdb recomputed calls from the 5' RACE reads with MiXCR, one row per CDR3 protein. The sample contains around 800,000 distinct CDR3 sequences, under 45% of which appear only once. Specimen: blood. This sequence originates from a man aged 55 to 70 in good health.

CDR3 DNA: TGTGCCAGCAGTGACGGGACAGCCACAGATACGCAGTATTTT. It specifies CASSDGTATDTQYF. The chain joins TRBV6-2 or TRBV6-3 to TRBJ2-3; 7 positions agree with TRBD1. The CDR3 has 14 residues. From germline, CDR1 is MNHEY and CDR2 SVGEGT. V shed 5 bases, J shed 2 bases, and the junction held 4 bases outside the gene matches.